This section outlines one T cell receptor beta chain sequence together with its context. V lost 6 bases and J lost 5, with 15 bases in between. The germline V gene has CDR1 DFQATT and CDR2 SNEGSKA (reference sequence). CDR3 length: 13 residues. These data belong to a study of blood T cells in healthy people across ages. No fewer than 6 million PBMCs went into each sample. Combining a sample-barcoded 5' primer with a J-beta primer mix, a second PCR ran for 7 to 11 cycles. Researchers report that a template-switch adaptor with 12 random nucleotides tagged each cDNA molecule. TCRdb called the 5' RACE reads again in MiXCR, with one record for every CDR3 protein. The sample carries about 640,000 distinct CDR3 sequences, roughly 50% recorded once.

The source of this sequence is a man aged 60 to 75 in good health. The sample taken for sequencing was blood. The rearrangement links TRBV20-1 to TRBJ2-3, with D hard to call. CDR3 bases: TGCAGTGCCCTCCGTGAAGCCATAGATACGCAGTATTTT. This translates into CSALREAIDTQYF.